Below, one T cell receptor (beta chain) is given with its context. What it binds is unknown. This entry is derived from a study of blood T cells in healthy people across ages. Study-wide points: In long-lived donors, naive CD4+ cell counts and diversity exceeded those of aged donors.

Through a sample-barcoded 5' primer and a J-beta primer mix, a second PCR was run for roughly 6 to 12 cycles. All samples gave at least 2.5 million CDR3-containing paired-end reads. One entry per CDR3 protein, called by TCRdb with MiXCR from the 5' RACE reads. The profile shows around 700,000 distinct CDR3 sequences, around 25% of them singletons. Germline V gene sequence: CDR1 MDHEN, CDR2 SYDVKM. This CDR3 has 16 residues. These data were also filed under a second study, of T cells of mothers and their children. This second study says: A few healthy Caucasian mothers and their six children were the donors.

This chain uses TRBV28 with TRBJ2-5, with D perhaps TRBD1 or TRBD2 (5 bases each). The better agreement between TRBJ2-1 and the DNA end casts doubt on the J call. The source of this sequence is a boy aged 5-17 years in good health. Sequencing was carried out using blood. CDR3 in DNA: TGTGCCAGCAGTTCCCCGGGTTCAGGGTCGGGGAATGAGCAGTTCTTC. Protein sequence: CASSSPGSGSGNEQFF.